The 32 T cell receptor beta chains listed next were all sequenced from one sample in a study of T cells in women clearing cervical HPV infection. Assay: immunoSEQ multiplex PCR; the TCRdb copy retains only in-frame clones and omits some. This sample's table has about 30,000 clones. Sequencing was performed on blood buffy coat. Receptor source: a woman between 18 and 75 years old with a cervical HPV16 infection that either progressed to CIN3+ or cleared (not recorded which).

Concerning this clone: The missing CDR3 end, 3 residues past where the read stops, is filled in from the germline J gene. The chain uses TRBV11-2 and TRBJ2-5, with D perhaps TRBD1 (6 bases). V was pared by 5 bases and J by 2 bases, with 12 bases between. Per the germline V gene, CDR1 is SGHAT and CDR2 is FQNNGV. CDR3 length equals 14 residues. The CDR3 loop is CASSVHREQETQYF. Incomplete CDR3 DNA: TGTGCCAGCAGCGTACACAGGGAGCAAGAGACC.

Comments on this clone: The read terminates 3 residues before the CDR3 end, so the remaining end is supplied by the germline J gene. The chain couples TRBV4-1 to TRBJ1-1; tentative D call: TRBD1 (6 bases). V lost 1 base and J 4 bases, leaving 10 bases between the germline ends. The CDR3 consists of 14 residues. In germline, CDR1 is MGHRA, CDR2 YSYEKL. The CDR3 DNA, read in part, is TGCGCCAGCAGCCAAGCTACAGGGAGCACTGAA. This sequence encodes CASSQATGSTE. The full CDR3 is CASSQATGSTEAFF.

About this clone: The CDR3 end is not reached by the read, which stops 3 residues before it; the germline J gene fills it in. The J gene is TRBJ2-7, the V gene TRBV5-1; possible D gene TRBD2, 6 bases. The length of the CDR3 is 13 residues. Trimming took 3 bases from V and 4 from J, leaving 11 bases between them. Germline CDR1 SGHRS, CDR2 YFSETQ. The CDR3 bases that were read are TGCGCCAGCAGCTCCACCCGGGGGTACGAG. Translating it yields CASSSTRGYE. The CDR3 in full is CASSSTRGYEQYF.

Details on this clone: The sequenced fragment ends 3 residues before the CDR3 boundary, so the rest is inferred from the germline J gene. The genes are TRBV6-1 and TRBJ2-3, with 7 positions matching TRBD2. The CDR3 runs to 15 residues. Germline V gives CDR1 MNHNS, CDR2 SASEGT. The CDR3 reads CASSVASGFQETQYF. Partial CDR3 DNA: TGTGCCAGCAGTGTGGCTAGCGGATTCCAAGAGACG.

As concerns this clone: The missing CDR3 end, 3 residues past where the read stops, is filled in from the germline J gene. The gene calls are TRBV19 and TRBJ2-1, with D hard to call. This CDR3 has 14 residues. V was clipped by 2 bases and J by 0 bases, with 5 bases between them. CDR1 and CDR2 (germline): LNHDA, SQIVND (reference sequence). CDR3 DNA, as far as it was read: TGTGCCAGTAGTATATCTCCCTCCTACAATGAG. Translation gives CASSISPSYNE. In full, the CDR3 reads CASSISPSYNEQFF.

Turning to this clone: The read falls 3 residues short of the CDR3 end, and the missing part is taken from the germline J gene. The chain joins TRBV20-1 to TRBJ2-1; D not resolved. The V gene's germline CDR1 is DFQATT and CDR2 SNEGSKA (reference sequence). The CDR3 has 13 amino acids. The V end lost 3 bases, the J end lost 8 bases, and 14 bases lay between the germline ends. The part of the CDR3 DNA that was read is TGCAGTGCTAGGAGGTCCGGCGGCGATGAG. Translated: CSARRSGGDE. The full CDR3 is CSARRSGGDEQFF.

About this clone: From the germline J gene comes the end of the CDR3, since the read stops 3 residues before it. The chain recombines TRBV24-1 with TRBJ2-7; D is perhaps TRBD1 (6 bases). CDR3 length equals 15 residues. Trimming removed 4 bases at V and 2 bases at J, with 14 bases between. Per germline, CDR1 KGHDR and CDR2 SFDVKD. The CDR3 bases that were read are TGTGCCACCAGTGACACAGGGTCTAGAACCTACGAG. Its protein product is CATSDTGSRTYE. The entire CDR3 reads CATSDTGSRTYEQYF.

A remark on this clone: Read data end 3 residues before the CDR3 end; the end is taken from the germline J gene. The rearrangement links TRBV2 to TRBJ2-2; 7 bases line up with TRBD1. Germline CDR1 is SNHLY and CDR2 is FYNNEI. The trim removed 9 bases at V and 2 bases at J, leaving 9 bases unmatched. The length of the CDR3 is 15 residues. CDR3 protein: CASGWGQINTGELFF. The CDR3 DNA, read in part, is TGTGCCAGTGGGTGGGGACAGATCAACACCGGGGAG.

In the case of this clone: Read data end 3 residues before the CDR3 end; the end is taken from the germline J gene. The V call is TRBV11-1, the J call TRBJ2-7; D is possibly TRBD1 (5 bases). Trimming removed 1 base at V and 2 bases at J, with 12 bases between. CDR3 length equals 15 residues. CDR1 SGHAT and CDR2 FQDESV come from the germline V gene (reference sequence). This CDR3 reads CASSLGWGSPYEQYF. Partial CDR3 DNA: TGTGCCAGCAGCTTAGGATGGGGCAGTCCCTACGAG.

Points on this clone: With the read ending 3 residues before the CDR3 end, the germline J gene is used to fill in that end. The rearrangement links TRBV4-2 to TRBJ1-6; TRBD1 matches 7 bases. The V gene's germline CDR1 is LGHNA and CDR2 YNFKEQ. Germline trimming cut 4 bases from V and 8 bases from J; bases unmatched to any gene: 8. The CDR3 is made up of 15 amino acids. This chain's CDR3 is CASSPQGGSDSPLHF. CDR3 DNA (partial): TGTGCCAGCAGCCCCCAGGGGGGCTCGGATTCACCC.

Concerning this clone: The read stops 3 residues short of the end of the CDR3; the missing end is completed from the germline J gene. The gene calls are TRBV5-1 and TRBJ1-5, with 8 bases aligning to TRBD1. The CDR3 runs 14 residues. Germline V gives CDR1 SGHRS, CDR2 YFSETQ. After removal of 7 bases from V and 6 bases from J, the junction contained 9 bases not matched to a gene. The part of the CDR3 DNA that was read is TGCGCCAGCCGGCTGACAGGGGACGGTCAGCCC. Its translation is CASRLTGDGQP. The whole CDR3 protein reads CASRLTGDGQPQHF.

Remarks on this clone: The read is 3 residues too short to cover the CDR3 end, so that end is filled in from the germline J gene. This rearrangement joins TRBV20-1 to TRBJ2-3, with D tentatively TRBD2 (6 bases). Trimming took off 3 bases at V and 1 base at J, with 17 bases between the two ends. This CDR3 is 16 amino acids long. From germline, CDR1 is DFQATT and CDR2 SNEGSKA (reference sequence). CDR3 bases read: TGCAGTGCTAGGTTCATGGGGGGAGATGGCACAGATACG. This gives the protein CSARFMGGDGTDT. The entire CDR3 protein is CSARFMGGDGTDTQYF.

As to this clone: The read ends 3 residues before the CDR3 terminus; that terminus is restored from the germline J gene. V gene TRBV6-2 or TRBV6-3 combines with J gene TRBJ1-2, with a possible D match to TRBD1 (5 bases). CDR1 and CDR2 from the germline V gene are MNHEY and SVGEGT. The CDR3 length is 12 residues. The V and J ends lost 7 bases and 4 bases respectively, with 10 bases between them. The sequenced CDR3 bases are TGTGCCAGCACGACAGAACCCTATGGC. This encodes CASTTEPYG. The full-length CDR3 reads as CASTTEPYGYTF.

Concerning this clone: The observed sequence ends 3 residues before the CDR3 terminus, with the missing tail filled in from the germline J gene. The chain has TRBV14 and TRBJ1-1; D is undetermined. CDR3 length equals 15 residues. With 0 bases removed from V and 1 base from J, the gap between germline ends came to 9 bases. Looked up from germline, CDR1 is SGHDN and CDR2 is FVKESK. The part of the CDR3 DNA that was read is TGTGCCAGCAGCCAAGATCGCAACGGGAACACTGAA. Translating gives CASSQDRNGNTE. The complete CDR3 protein is CASSQDRNGNTEAFF.

CDR3 sequence: CASSPRGSGNTIYF. The DNA read from the CDR3 is TGCGCCAGCAGCCCCAGGGGATCTGGAAACACC. The genes are TRBV5-1 and TRBJ1-3, with D perhaps TRBD1 (6 bases). The CDR3 extends 3 residues past the end of the read, so its final part is completed from the germline J gene. The germline V gene has CDR1 SGHRS and CDR2 YFSETQ. Between the trimmed V and J ends, which lost 4 bases and 1 base, there was a span of 9 bases. The CDR3 is 14 residues long.

As to this clone: The CDR3 is cut off 3 residues early in the read; its end comes from the germline J gene. This chain links TRBV6-2 or TRBV6-3 with TRBJ2-7; no firm D call. The CDR3 is made up of 11 amino acids. Looked up from germline, CDR1 is MNHEY and CDR2 is SVGEGT. The germline V and J ends were trimmed by 0 bases and 6 bases, with 3 bases remaining between them. The sequenced CDR3 bases are TGTGCCAGCAGTTACTCTAGCGAG. It yields the protein CASSYSSE. In full, the CDR3 is CASSYSSEQYF.

For this clone: Coverage ceases 3 residues before the CDR3 finishes, and the germline J gene fills in the end. This rearrangement joins TRBV20-1 to TRBJ1-2; D is ambiguous. The CDR3 totals 12 residues. Germline V CDR1 and CDR2: DFQATT, SNEGSKA (reference sequence). V lost 3 bases and J 4 bases, leaving 9 bases between the germline ends. The CDR3 DNA, read in part, is TGCAGTGCTAGGTTCATTAGCTATGGC. Encoded protein: CSARFISYG. The entire CDR3 protein reads CSARFISYGYTF.

As for this clone: The DNA ends 3 residues before the CDR3 does, and the rest of the CDR3 is filled in from the germline J gene. The V and J genes are TRBV7-6 and TRBJ1-1, with no clear D. Trimming removed 0 bases from V and 4 bases from J, with 18 bases in between. This CDR3 is built from 17 residues. Germline lookup yields CDR1 SGHVS and CDR2 FNYEAQ. The part of the CDR3 DNA that was read is TGTGCCAGCAGCTTAGCTCCAGTATTAACCGTAAGCACTGAA. This encodes CASSLAPVLTVSTE. The full CDR3 sequence reads CASSLAPVLTVSTEAFF.

Of note for this clone: The CDR3 end is not reached by the read, which stops 3 residues before it; the germline J gene fills it in. This chain joins TRBV10-2 and TRBJ2-1; D is perhaps TRBD1 (6 bases). This CDR3 has 13 amino acids. CDR1 is WSHSY and CDR2 is SAAADI in the germline V gene. With 6 bases removed from V and 0 bases from J, the gap between germline ends came to 6 bases. The CDR3 bases that were read are TGCGCCAGCAGGGACAGCTCCTACAATGAG. Translation: CASRDSSYNE. The full CDR3 is CASRDSSYNEQFF.

Comment on this clone: The sequence runs out 3 residues before the end of the CDR3; the remainder is reconstructed from the germline J gene. The chain couples TRBV7-6 to TRBJ2-3; possibly TRBD2 for D (6 bases). The CDR3 is made up of 16 amino acids. Germline loops: CDR1 SGHVS, CDR2 FNYEAQ. V was trimmed by 5 bases and J by 1 base, leaving 16 bases between them. The sequenced CDR3 bases are TGTGCCAGCAGCCTCCGGAGCGGGCAACGCACAGATACG. Translating it yields CASSLRSGQRTDT. The complete CDR3 sequence is CASSLRSGQRTDTQYF.

To note about this clone: The CDR3 end is not reached by the read, which stops 3 residues before it; the germline J gene fills it in. This chain links TRBV18 with TRBJ2-1, with D perhaps matching TRBD1 (6 bases). This CDR3 is built from 15 residues. V was cut by 5 bases and J by 2 bases, with 13 bases left in between. Germline V CDR1 and CDR2: KGHSH, LQKENI. The CDR3: CASSTPQGAYNEQFF. The sequenced CDR3 bases are TGTGCCAGCTCAACCCCACAGGGCGCCTACAATGAG.

As concerns this clone: The read ends 3 residues shy of where the CDR3 ends; the end is completed using the germline J gene. The chain couples TRBV20-1 to TRBJ2-7, with 7 bases fitting TRBD1. This CDR3 spans 12 amino acids. CDR1 and CDR2 (germline): DFQATT, SNEGSKA (reference sequence). V lost 3 bases and J lost 3; bases outside the gene matches: 2. CDR3 DNA, as far as it was read: TGCAGTGCTAGTGGGGACAGCTACGAG. Its translation: CSASGDSYE. Given in full, the CDR3 is CSASGDSYEQYF.

A remark on this clone: Coverage ceases 3 residues before the CDR3 finishes, and the germline J gene fills in the end. The chain uses TRBV6-2 or TRBV6-3 and TRBJ2-3; D gene uncertain. Germline V gene lookup returns CDR1 MNHEY and CDR2 SVGEGT. This CDR3 has 12 amino acids. V shed 2 bases and J shed 4 bases, with 4 bases lying between them. The covered CDR3 bases are TGTGCCAGCAGTTACCAGTCAGATACG. Residues: CASSYQSDT. The full CDR3 protein is CASSYQSDTQYF.

A remark on this clone: The observed sequence ends 3 residues before the CDR3 terminus, with the missing tail filled in from the germline J gene. The gene calls are TRBV2 and TRBJ1-2; D possibly corresponds to TRBD1 (5 bases). V was clipped by 0 bases and J by 4 bases, with 9 bases between them. In germline, CDR1 is SNHLY, CDR2 FYNNEI. The CDR3 is 14 residues long. CDR3 residues: CASSEARRAYGYTF. CDR3 bases read: TGTGCCAGCAGTGAAGCGCGCAGGGCCTATGGC.

About this clone itself: The sequence runs out 3 residues before the end of the CDR3; the remainder is reconstructed from the germline J gene. The V and J genes are TRBV5-8 and TRBJ1-1; D might be TRBD1 (6 bases). This CDR3 is 15 amino acids long. From germline, CDR1 is SGHTS and CDR2 YDEGEE. CDR3 sequence reads: CASSLAAGARSEAFF. The covered CDR3 bases are TGTGCCAGCAGCTTGGCCGCGGGGGCGCGGTCGGAA.

Details on this clone: The read halts 3 residues ahead of the CDR3 end, with the missing end drawn from the germline J gene. The chain carries TRBV19 and TRBJ1-3; D is possibly TRBD1 (6 bases). CDR1 LNHDA and CDR2 SQIVND come from the germline V gene (reference sequence). Trimming removed 6 bases from V and 1 base from J, with 10 bases in between. The CDR3 is 14 amino acids. The CDR3 region is CASSPQGSGNTIYF. Incomplete CDR3 DNA: TGTGCCAGTAGCCCACAGGGTTCTGGAAACACC.

A word on this clone: The read ends 3 residues early relative to the CDR3; the germline J gene fills the gap. The chain is built from TRBV20-1 and TRBJ2-2; the D is unclear. Trimming stripped 6 bases from V and 7 bases from J, with 12 bases between. Germline V lookup: CDR1 DFQATT, CDR2 SNEGSKA (reference sequence). CDR3 length: 12 amino acids. Incomplete CDR3 DNA: TGCAGTGCAAGAACGCCGGGCGGGGAG. It encodes CSARTPGGE. The full CDR3 sequence reads CSARTPGGELFF.

About this clone: The read terminates 3 residues ahead of where the CDR3 ends, so the germline J gene completes it. The chain recombines TRBV19 with TRBJ1-1; weak D call: TRBD1 (5 bases). Deletions cut 3 bases from V and 6 bases from J, with 11 bases between. CDR3 length: 13 amino acids. Germline assignment: CDR1 LNHDA and CDR2 SQIVND (reference sequence). The sequenced part of the CDR3 DNA is TGTGCCAGTAGTATCCAGGGCTTCCCTGAA. This codes for CASSIQGFPE. The full CDR3 sequence reads CASSIQGFPEAFF.

Turning to this clone: The CDR3 end falls 3 residues outside the read, so it is completed with the germline J gene. The chain uses TRBV24-1 and TRBJ2-2; weak D call: TRBD2 (6 bases). Trimming cost V 9 bases and J 4 bases, with 8 bases left between them. This CDR3 has 12 residues. Germline CDR1 KGHDR, CDR2 SFDVKD. CDR3 residues: CATLGGTGELFF. The CDR3 bases that were read are TGTGCCACCCTCGGGGGCACCGGGGAG.

Points on this clone: The read is 3 residues too short to cover the CDR3 end, so that end is filled in from the germline J gene. The chain recombines TRBV12-3 or TRBV12-4 with TRBJ2-5; tentative D call: TRBD2 (6 bases). The CDR3 spans 13 residues. Trimming removed 3 bases from V and 5 bases from J, with 10 bases in between. The sequenced CDR3 bases are TGTGCCAGCAGTTTGGGGGGTTACGAGACC. Translating gives CASSLGGYET. The whole CDR3 protein reads CASSLGGYETQYF.

Turning to this clone: The CDR3 is cut off 3 residues early in the read; its end comes from the germline J gene. The chain links TRBV7-3 to TRBJ2-1; TRBD2 matches at 7 bases. The V gene end was trimmed by 5 bases and the J gene end by 8 bases; junction bases not matched to a gene: 3. Germline CDR1 SGHTA, CDR2 FQGTGA. The CDR3 totals 12 residues. This CDR3 is CASSASGDEQFF. CDR3 DNA (partial): TGTGCCAGCAGCGCTAGCGGAGATGAG.

A note on this clone: The CDR3 is cut off 3 residues early in the read; its end comes from the germline J gene. The J gene is TRBJ2-1, the V gene TRBV30; 12 bases are shared with TRBD2. The germline gives CDR1 GTSNPN, CDR2 SVGIG (reference sequence). After removal of 8 bases from V and 8 bases from J, the junction contained 10 bases not matched to a gene. This CDR3 has 14 amino acids. The sequenced part of the CDR3 DNA is TGTGCCGGGGGCCGGACTAGCGGGAACTATGAG. Protein sequence: CAGGRTSGNYE. The whole CDR3 protein is CAGGRTSGNYEQFF.